Below are 30 T cell receptor beta chains sequenced from a single sample in a study of blood T cells in healthy people across ages. With a J-beta primer mix and a sample-barcoded 5' primer, a second PCR ran about 6 to 11 cycles. TCRdb itself ran the 5' RACE reads through MiXCR, one entry per CDR3 protein. The sample includes over 1,500,000 distinct CDR3 sequences, approximately 50% of them seen just once. The sample consisted of blood. These receptors originate from a woman between 40 and 55 years old in good health.

The V and J genes are TRBV11-2 and TRBJ2-5, with D tentatively TRBD2 (6 bases). Trimming took 5 bases from V and 2 from J, leaving 12 bases between them. From germline, CDR1 is SGHAT and CDR2 FQNNGV. This CDR3 region has 14 residues. The CDR3 here is CASSRGVIQETQYF. Here the CDR3 DNA reads TGTGCCAGCAGCCGCGGGGTCATTCAAGAGACCCAGTACTTC.

This chain uses TRBV5-6 with TRBJ2-1; a possible D gene is TRBD2 (6 bases). Trimming took off 0 bases at V and 5 bases at J, with 21 bases between the two ends. In germline, CDR1 is SGHDT, CDR2 YYEEEE. The CDR3 has 18 amino acids. The CDR3 sequence: CASSLVKIIGRGHNEQFF. The CDR3 DNA reads as TGTGCCAGCAGCTTGGTTAAGATAATCGGGCGGGGCCACAATGAGCAGTTCTTC. Filled out from reference TRBV5-6 and TRBJ2-1, the complete variable domain reads DAGVTQSPTHLIKTRGQQVTLRCSPKSGHDTVSWYQQALGQGPQFIFQYYEEEERQRGNFPDRFSGHQFPNYSSELNVNALLLGDSALYLCASSLVKIIGRGHNEQFFGPGTRLTVL.

V and J are TRBV4-3 and TRBJ2-5; 14 bases align to TRBD2. Germline CDR1 and CDR2: LGHNA and YSLEER. V trimming: 1 base; J trimming: 7 bases; junction bases outside the gene matches: 8. The CDR3 has 17 residues. This CDR3 is CASSQGLAGGELATQYF. DNA for the CDR3: TGCGCCAGCAGCCAAGGACTAGCGGGGGGGGAGCTAGCGACCCAGTACTTC.

This clonotype was counted a few times. This chain uses TRBV9 with TRBJ1-4; 8 bases fit TRBD1. Trimming took 3 bases from V and 10 from J; bases not matched to a gene: 5. Looked up from germline, CDR1 is SGDLS and CDR2 is YYNGEE. The length of the CDR3 is 13 residues. DNA for the CDR3: TGTGCCAGCAGCGCCGGACAGGGACGAAAACTGTTTTTT. It encodes CASSAGQGRKLFF.

The chain couples TRBV15 to TRBJ2-1, with D unclear. This CDR3 is 13 amino acids long. CDR1 is LNHNV and CDR2 is YYDKDF in the germline V gene (reference sequence). V lost 0 bases and J 7 bases, leaving 7 bases between the germline ends. CDR3 DNA: TGTGCCACCAGCAGAGATCCGTGGAATGAGCAGTTCTTC. Translated, it gives CATSRDPWNEQFF.

The chain carries TRBV24-1 and TRBJ1-2; D not certain. The V end lost 4 bases, the J end lost 2 bases, and 7 bases lay between the germline ends. This CDR3 is 13 amino acids long. Looked up from germline, CDR1 is KGHDR and CDR2 is SFDVKD. CDR3 in amino acids: CATSETLNYGYTF. The CDR3, as DNA: TGTGCCACCAGTGAAACGCTAAACTATGGCTACACCTTC.

This clonotype appeared a single time. The chain recombines TRBV18 with TRBJ2-4; no clear D gene. V lost 2 bases and J lost 3, with 11 bases in between. The CDR3 runs to 15 residues. Germline V CDR1 and CDR2: KGHSH, LQKENI. CDR3 bases: TGTGCCAGCTCACCAGTCACTGTTGGCAAAAACATTCAGTACTTC. Translated: CASSPVTVGKNIQYF.

This chain joins TRBV20-1 and TRBJ1-2, with unresolved D. Trimming shortened V by 6 bases and J by 5 bases, and 13 bases separated the two germline ends. The V gene's germline CDR1 is DFQATT and CDR2 SNEGSKA (reference sequence). This CDR3 has 12 residues. The CDR3 protein is CSAPKDGYGYTF. The CDR3 bases are TGCAGTGCCCCGAAGGATGGTTATGGCTACACCTTC.

The V gene is TRBV27, the J gene TRBJ2-4; D is perhaps TRBD1 (6 bases). CDR1 MNHEY and CDR2 SMNVEV come from the germline V gene (reference sequence). The V and J ends lost 6 bases and 3 bases respectively, with 9 bases between them. This CDR3 region has 13 residues. The CDR3 nucleotides are TGTGCCAGCAGGGGACAAGGCAAAAACATTCAGTACTTC. It encodes CASRGQGKNIQYF.

The CDR3 DNA reads TGTGCCAGCAGCTTAGATATGGCAGGGCCCCAGCATTTT. Protein: CASSLDMAGPQHF. The J gene is TRBJ1-5, the V gene TRBV7-2, with unresolved D. Per the germline V gene, CDR1 is SGHTA and CDR2 is FQGNSA. V was shortened by 1 base and J by 9 bases, with 10 bases between the two germline ends. There are 13 residues in the CDR3. The whole variable domain, filled in from reference TRBV7-2 and TRBJ1-5, reads GAGVSQSPSNKVTEKGKDVELRCDPISGHTALYWYRQSLGQGLEFLIYFQGNSAPDKSGLPSDRFSAERTGGSVSTLTIQRTQQEDSAVYLCASSLDMAGPQHFGDGTRLSIL.

This clonotype is a singleton in its sample. The chain uses TRBV28 and TRBJ2-1; tentative D call: TRBD2 (6 bases). The DNA end favors TRBJ2-7, so the J call may be wrong. Germline CDR1 reads MDHEN; CDR2 reads SYDVKM. This CDR3 has 16 residues. The CDR3 is CASRDYRAGDYNEQYF. CDR3 nucleotides: TGTGCCAGCAGGGACTACCGGGCCGGTGATTACAATGAGCAGTACTTC.

The CDR3 here is CASVSDSWNTDTQYF. The CDR3 DNA reads as TGTGCCAGCGTCTCCGATTCTTGGAACACAGATACGCAGTATTTT. The genes are TRBV5-5 and TRBJ2-3; D unclear. V was pared by 7 bases and J by 2 bases, with 17 bases between. Germline CDR1 is SGHKS and CDR2 is YYEKEE (reference sequence). The CDR3 length is 15 residues.

For the CDR3, the DNA is TGCGCCAGCAGCTGTACACAGGGGCTTAGGGAGACCCAGTACTTC. As protein: CASSCTQGLRETQYF. This chain joins TRBV5-1 and TRBJ2-7, with 7 positions matching TRBD1. Matching the DNA end better, TRBJ2-5 makes the J call doubtful. CDR1 is SGHRS and CDR2 is YFSETQ in the germline V gene. The CDR3 runs to 15 residues.

As for this clonotype: A clone one base away is much larger, so this may be a read error. This chain connects TRBV4-1 to TRBJ2-1; the D gene could be TRBD1 or TRBD2 (5 bases each). The CDR3 runs to 15 residues. The ends were cut back, 3 bases at V and 6 bases at J, with 15 bases in the middle. The V gene's germline CDR1 is MGHRA and CDR2 YSYEKL. The CDR3 region has the DNA TGCGCCAGCAGCCAGGAGGACAAGTACTCCAATGAGCAGTTCTTC. Its translation: CASSQEDKYSNEQFF.

V is TRBV28 and J is TRBJ1-6; 8 bases line up with TRBD1. Unmatched junction bases numbered 8, after V lost 5 bases and J lost 8 bases. This CDR3 region has 15 residues. Germline V gene sequence: CDR1 MDHEN, CDR2 SYDVKM. The CDR3 sequence is CASSSIGQGYSPLHF. The CDR3 nucleotides are TGTGCCAGCAGTAGCATCGGACAGGGTTATTCACCCCTCCACTTT.

The chain uses TRBV20-1 and TRBJ2-7; D unclear. Germline V CDR1 and CDR2: DFQATT, SNEGSKA (reference sequence). V lost 4 bases and J lost 3, with 16 bases in between. The CDR3 sequence is 14 residues long. The CDR3 loop is CSATALRFDYEQYF. In nucleotides, the CDR3 is TGCAGTGCTACCGCGCTGCGGTTCGACTACGAGCAGTACTTC.

This clonotype was counted once. The CDR3 spells CASSIDPLAGEADTQYF. CDR3 in DNA: TGTGCCAGTAGTATAGACCCACTAGCGGGAGAAGCAGATACGCAGTATTTT. The chain has TRBV19 and TRBJ2-3, with 11 bases aligning to TRBD2. Germline trimming cut 0 bases from V and 4 bases from J; bases unmatched to any gene: 6. Germline CDR1 and CDR2: LNHDA and SQIVND (reference sequence). The CDR3 totals 17 residues.

The rearrangement joins TRBV5-6 to TRBJ1-1; TRBD1 is a possible D gene (5 bases). The CDR3 covers 15 residues. Germline V gene sequence: CDR1 SGHDT, CDR2 YYEEEE. The V end lost 0 bases, the J end lost 3 bases, and 12 bases lay between the germline ends. The CDR3 nucleotides read TGTGCCAGCAGCTTGGTAGGGGTATCGGACACTGAAGCTTTCTTT. It codes for CASSLVGVSDTEAFF.

V is TRBV7-6 and J is TRBJ1-6; D unresolved. The germline V gene has CDR1 SGHVS and CDR2 FNYEAQ. The CDR3 covers 13 residues. V dropped 11 bases and J dropped 10 bases, with 18 bases sitting between them. CDR3 DNA: TGTGCCTCCCGCAGCCTTGATGCATCACCCCTCCACTTT. Protein: CASRSLDASPLHF.

This chain uses TRBV5-1 with TRBJ2-3; D uncertain. The ends were cut back, 0 bases at V and 2 bases at J, with 16 bases in the middle. Germline CDR1 SGHRS, CDR2 YFSETQ. CDR3 size: 17 residues. CDR3 DNA: TGCGCCAGCAGCTTGGCGGCCGCCCAAATCTTCACAGATACGCAGTATTTT. Translated: CASSLAAAQIFTDTQYF.

The DNA for the CDR3 is TGCGCCAGCAGCCGAACAGGGGCAGGGGAGTACTTC. Translating gives CASSRTGAGEYF. The chain carries TRBV5-1 and TRBJ2-5; the match to TRBD1 covers 7 bases. CDR1 and CDR2 from the germline V gene are SGHRS and YFSETQ. Trimming at V came to 4 bases and at J to 12 bases, leaving 9 bases not matched to a gene. The CDR3 has 12 residues.

The gene calls are TRBV21-1 and TRBJ2-7; TRBD1 is taken as the D call from the table, unchecked against the DNA. TRBV21-1 is deemed a pseudogene. The CDR3 contains 16 residues. The CDR3 region has the DNA TGTGCCAGCAGCAAAGGGCGGGGGCGTACCACCTACGAGCAGTACTTC. Amino acid sequence: CASSKGRGRTTYEQYF.

This chain uses TRBV18 with TRBJ1-5; 10 bases align to TRBD1. J was trimmed by 6 bases and V by 4 bases; bases with no gene match: 6. Germline V lookup: CDR1 KGHSH, CDR2 LQKENI. This CDR3 is 15 amino acids long. The CDR3 nucleotides are TGTGCCAGCTCACGAGGACAGGGGGAGACTCAGCCCCAGCATTTT. Amino acids: CASSRGQGETQPQHF.

There are a few counts of this clonotype. The chain couples TRBV20-1 to TRBJ2-1; D unclear. Trimming pared 5 bases from V and 4 bases from J, leaving 6 bases between. The CDR3 length is 11 residues. Germline values: CDR1 DFQATT, CDR2 SNEGSKA (reference sequence). The CDR3 sequence: CSAGPYNEQFF. The CDR3 DNA reads as TGCAGTGCTGGTCCTTACAATGAGCAGTTCTTC.

This sequence joins TRBV28 and TRBJ2-4, with D possibly TRBD1 on 6 matching bases. V lost 8 bases and J lost 1, with 9 bases in between. Germline V gene sequence: CDR1 MDHEN, CDR2 SYDVKM. The CDR3 length is 13 residues. Written as DNA, the CDR3 is TGTGCCAGCCAGGGGACGGCCAAAAACATTCAGTACTTC. It yields the protein CASQGTAKNIQYF.

The rearrangement joins TRBV19 to TRBJ2-7; 9 bases agree with TRBD1. The germline V gene has CDR1 LNHDA and CDR2 SQIVND (reference sequence). Trimming cost V 5 bases and J 10 bases; bases outside gene matches: 15. CDR3 length: 15 amino acids. CDR3 region: CASSARQGGQEVQYF. The DNA of the CDR3 is TGTGCCAGTAGTGCTCGACAGGGGGGACAAGAGGTCCAGTACTTC.

This chain links TRBV7-8 with TRBJ2-7, with D perhaps matching TRBD1 (5 bases). V lost 5 bases to trimming and J lost 2 bases, with 13 bases between them. The CDR3 is 14 amino acids. Germline assignment: CDR1 SGHVS and CDR2 FQNEAQ. The CDR3 sequence is CASSDRVKTYEQYF. CDR3 bases: TGTGCCAGCAGCGACAGAGTAAAGACCTACGAGCAGTACTTC.

This clonotype has just a few counts. This rearrangement joins TRBV20-1 to TRBJ2-7; 11 positions match TRBD1. This CDR3 region has 14 residues. V shed 5 bases, J shed 1 base, and the junction held 4 bases outside the gene matches. CDR1 and CDR2 (germline): DFQATT, SNEGSKA (reference sequence). The chain's CDR3 is CSAGGQGVSYEQYF. The CDR3 region has the DNA TGCAGTGCTGGGGGACAGGGGGTTTCCTACGAGCAGTACTTC.

This rearrangement joins TRBV7-8 to TRBJ1-2, with D possibly being TRBD1 (6 bases). The ends were cut back, 6 bases at V and 4 bases at J, with 21 bases in the middle. The CDR3 length is 16 residues. Germline CDR1 reads SGHVS; CDR2 reads FQNEAQ. The CDR3 is CASSRSLGGAGYGYTF. CDR3 DNA: TGTGCCAGCAGTCGATCCTTGGGGGGCGCAGGCTATGGCTACACCTTC.

With respect to this clonotype: This sequence may be a read error, since a much larger clone differs from it by one base. The rearrangement uses TRBV6-1 and TRBJ2-3; D gene ambiguous. Germline-derived CDR1 and CDR2 are MNHNS and SASEGT. The CDR3 runs to 11 residues. The CDR3 sequence is CASRVTDTRYF. The CDR3 DNA sequence: TGTGCCAGCAGGGTCACAGATACGCGGTATTTT.